The present TCR beta chain was sequenced within a study of spatial heterogeneity in lung cancer (dated by TCRdb to about 2019). About the investigation overall: Beta-chain transcripts were consistently detected in greater numbers than alpha-chain transcripts, which likely reflects a higher abundance of beta-chain transcripts. In tumor regions, TCR transcript counts showed a strong correlation with a T cell transcriptional module score from matched bulk RNA-seq. In the raw uncorrected reads, each unique combination of TCR and UMI appeared on average more than ten times. In non-small cell lung cancer, the study made a quantitative comparison of TCR alpha and beta repertoires among multiple tumor regions, matched nontumor lung and blood. The study linked features of the TCR repertoire to counts of nonsynonymous mutations, which were determined by whole-exome sequencing of tumor tissue. Both alpha and beta chains were TCR-sequenced in roughly 200 tumor regions, approximately 67 matched nontumor lung samples and around 50 PBMC samples obtained at surgery. Findings and caveats that apply to the study as a whole: Counts of ubiquitous and regional expanded TCRs were found to correlate with counts of ubiquitous and regional nonsynonymous mutations, respectively. The tumor nonsynonymous mutation count correlated with the number of expanded intratumoral alpha and beta TCRs. Estimated TCR-seq coverage of tumor T cells was only around 7% for alpha chains and about 14% for beta chains. Confirming at a functional level the hypothesis that regional TCRs recognize regional mutations was considered to require additional single-cell paired TCR alpha and beta sequencing.

This clonotype was found many times. Its antigen has not been determined. Base qualities are not at hand, and no much larger clone is one base apart. Preparation of the library involved 5' RACE. The reads were generated on a NextSeq 500. The TCR library protocol attached a unique molecular identifier to each TCR cDNA molecule to allow correction of PCR and sequencing errors. The source study handled its data this way. Decombinator tools were used for TCR identification, UMI-based error correction and CDR3 extraction. Expanded TCRs were defined as those above a frequency of 2 per 1,000, corresponding to the top 1% of the tumor frequency distribution. Expanded tumor TCRs statistically deemed absent (corrected P<0.05) from at least one tumor region were classed as regional, and all other expanded tumor TCRs were classed as ubiquitous. Rényi diversity was computed with the R vegan package after subsampling each repertoire 100 times to 5,000 TCRs. To build CDR3 similarity networks, amino acid triplet string-kernel similarity was used, and CDR3s were connected when their pairwise similarity was above 0.82. The public reads were reprocessed in TCRdb via fastp at Q25 and MiXCR, keeping in-frame beta chains. Duplicate CDR3 protein sequences are folded into a single record with the most common DNA and genes. The V and J calls come from TCRdb's annotation, not from the publication. For this sample there are 10,000 to 15,000 distinct CDR3 sequences; less than 8% appear just once. The top ten constitute around 3.2% of the sample.

There are 18 amino acids in the CDR3, from cysteine to phenylalanine inclusive. The retained sequence is limited to the CDR3, 54 bases, with the frame set at the first base. The sample's time point label, in plain terms: sample taken at primary tumor resection. The donors were more than 60 patients from the lung TRACERx cohort who had early-stage, untreated non-small cell lung cancer. Without any cell sorting, TCR sequencing was performed on whole RNA extracted either from tumor and nontumor lung tissue or from cryopreserved PBMC samples. A patient was chosen for TCR sequencing only when enough RNA was available from at least two tumor regions. Tumor and adjacent nontumor lung specimens were reviewed by a lung pathologist before selection.

This sequence was found in a female donor with early-stage non-small cell lung cancer. The chain links TRBV21-1 with TRBJ2-1; TRBD1 is the table's D call and was not checked against the DNA. TRBV21-1 represents a pseudogene. The source was lung tumor tissue, collected at surgery. The CDR3 has the sequence CASSSKDRGNNSYNEQFF. The DNA sequence reads TGTGCCAGCAGTTCTAAAGACAGGGGGAACAACTCCTACAATGAGCAGTTCTTC.